Sequencing of this TCR beta chain was carried out in a study of graft-versus-host responses after intestinal transplantation. As for the study in general: Transplants given to recipients were multivisceral, liver-intestinal, or isolated intestinal. Broader study findings: Elevated graft-versus-host to host-versus-graft clonal ratios in allografts were recorded for patients with graft-donor T cell macrochimerism. With peak circulating GvH clone levels came an association with early post-transplant HvG declines.

TCRdb keeps only in-frame clones here, not all; method: immunoSEQ multiplex PCR. Of roughly 97,000 clones detected, approximately 92% appear once; the ten largest clones hold 15% to 20%. Of note for this clone: No antigen is known for it.

V was pared by 1 base and J by 0 bases, with 13 bases between. The CDR3 totals 16 residues. Germline V gene lookup returns CDR1 MGHRA and CDR2 YSYEKL. The origin of this receptor is a human patient who received an intestinal transplant, so some T cells may come from the graft donor. The genes are TRBV4-1 and TRBJ2-7; D might be TRBD2 (6 bases). The specimen comprised PBMCs, sampled about 450 days after intestinal transplant. This chain's CDR3 is CASSQAAWGDSYEQYF. In DNA form, the CDR3 reads TGCGCCAGCAGCCAAGCGGCCTGGGGGGACTCCTACGAGCAGTACTTC.